This T cell receptor (beta chain) originates from a study of cytomegalovirus exposure and HLA in healthy donors. Broader study findings: Links to common viral pathogens appeared, in a later analysis, for several of the most significant clusters. Researchers had no immune exposure information except CMV serostatus available.

Researchers ran the PCR with 60 Vbeta and 13 Jbeta primers. Measured with immunoSEQ multiplex PCR; TCRdb has only the in-frame clones, and not every one. The sample yields roughly 100,000 clones, 79% seen once. Notes on this clone: Its antigen is unidentified.

What was sequenced was PBMCs. This clonotype was obtained from a woman between 40 and 55 years old in good health and CMV-seronegative.

This chain's CDR3 is CASSLTGGYTEAFF. The CDR3 DNA follows: TGTGCCAGCAGCCTGACAGGGGGGTACACTGAAGCTTTCTTT. This rearrangement joins TRBV7-9 to TRBJ1-1, with 9 bases fitting TRBD1. The CDR3 length is 14 residues. The V gene's germline CDR1 is SEHNR and CDR2 FQNEAQ (reference sequence). V trimming: 5 bases; J trimming: 3 bases; junction bases outside the gene matches: 4.